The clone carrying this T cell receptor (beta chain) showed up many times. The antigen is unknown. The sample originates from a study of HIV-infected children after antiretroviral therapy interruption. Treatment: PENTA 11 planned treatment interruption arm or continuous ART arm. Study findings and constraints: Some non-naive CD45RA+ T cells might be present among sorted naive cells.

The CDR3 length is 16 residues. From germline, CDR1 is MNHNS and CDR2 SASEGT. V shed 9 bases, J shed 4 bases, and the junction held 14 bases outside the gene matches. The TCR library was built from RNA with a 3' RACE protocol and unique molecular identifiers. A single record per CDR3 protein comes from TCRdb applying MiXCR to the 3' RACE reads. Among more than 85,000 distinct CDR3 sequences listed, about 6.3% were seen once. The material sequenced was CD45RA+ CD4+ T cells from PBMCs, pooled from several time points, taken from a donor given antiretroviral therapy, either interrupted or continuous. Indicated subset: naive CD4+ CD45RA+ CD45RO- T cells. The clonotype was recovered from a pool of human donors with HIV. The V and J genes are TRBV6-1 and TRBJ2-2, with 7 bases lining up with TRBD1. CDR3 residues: CASTGQSVSFTGELFF. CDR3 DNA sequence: TGTGCCAGTACGGGACAGTCTGTCTCCTTCACCGGGGAGCTGTTTTTT.